The source of this TCR beta chain is a study of blood T cell repertoires in COVID-19. Overall study: T cells, B-cell-depleted T cells, or PBMCs provided the cDNA or gDNA that served as material.

From germline, CDR1 is SSHAT and CDR2 FNYEAQ (reference sequence). CDR3 size: 15 residues. Of note for this clone: Mismatch with germline at one junction end may stem from a read error.

Source study methods: Amplification of reference gene primers was used by the study to estimate nucleated cell counts. TCRdb's table, derived via immunoSEQ multiplex PCR, lists solely in-frame clones and lacks some. V, J and clone size are taken as reported in that table, and D and trimming were inferred from the DNA itself. The profile shows 110,000 to 150,000 clones, roughly 79% of them singletons. The sequence came from a man aged 50-59 years with active or convalescent COVID-19. What was sequenced was peripheral blood. V usage is TRBV7-7 and J usage is TRBJ2-2; 12 bases line up with TRBD2. The CDR3 DNA reads as TGTGCTAGCAGCGCGGGACTAGCGGGCGCCGGGGAGCTGTTTTTT. It encodes CASSAGLAGAGELFF.